The clone carrying this T cell receptor beta chain was counted at least ten times. No antigen is known for it. TCRdb recomputed calls from the reads with MiXCR, one row per CDR3 protein. The data show over 450,000 distinct CDR3 sequences, about 11% seen once. Losses at the gene ends were 5 bases for V and 2 bases for J; bases not matched to a gene: 11. CDR3 length: 18 amino acids. CDR1 SGHAT and CDR2 FQNNGV come from the germline V gene. These data belong to a study of T cell repertoires in cytomegalovirus infection. The wider study: It can be stated that public TCR beta signatures indicated CMV infection as well as a matching HLA type. Whole-study results and caveats: The ex vivo response was dominated by HLA-C-restricted CMV-specific TCR beta clonotypes.

The chain is built from TRBV11-2 and TRBJ2-3; 12 bases agree with TRBD2. This receptor was identified in a human donor in good health (CMV status not recorded). Some clones in this sample may be carry-over from other donors' samples. Sample: PBMCs. Here the CDR3 reads CASSPSGLAGPPTDTQYF. In DNA form, the CDR3 reads TGTGCCAGCAGCCCCAGCGGACTAGCGGGACCCCCCACAGATACGCAGTATTTT.